These T cell receptor beta chains were read from a single sample in a study of CD8+CD57+ T cells in acquired aplastic anemia. TCRdb redid the calling of the reads with MiXCR, one entry per CDR3 protein. In the table there are about 400,000 distinct CDR3 sequences, 60% to 80% of which are singletons. What was sequenced was sorted CD4+, CD8+, or CD8+CD57+ T cells (not recorded which) from PBMCs. The origin of the receptors is a human donor in good health, serving as a control. Both conserved end residues are part of each CDR3.

>TRBJ1-5|TRBV7-2
CASRRRPGRSQPQHF
>TRBJ2-5|TRBV2
CASSVLLGQETQYF
>TRBJ1-3|TRBV19
CASSRAGAGETQYF
>TRBJ2-3|TRBV7-4
CASSPHGGGESF
>TRBJ1-5|TRBV30
CAWSASPSPQPQHF
>TRBJ2-7|TRBV11-2
CASSLGISGSGYEQYF
>TRBJ1-4|TRBV7-9
CASSPSGADEKLFF
>TRBJ1-2|TRBV12-3/TRBV12-4
CASSSPGVTGRNGYTF
>TRBJ1-2|TRBV7-2
CASSLRRGEPGYAF
>TRBJ1-2|TRBV2
CAFYGGGSYGYTF
>TRBJ2-5|TRBV5-4
CASSFGGQETQYF
>TRBJ2-7|TRBV7-2
CASSFARQADTQHYF
>TRBJ1-5|TRBV7-2
CASSLARDHEQYFHF
>TRBJ2-1|TRBV20-1
CSASERLNYEQFF
>TRBJ2-7|TRBV9
CASSGARDRGSQQYF
>TRBJ1-4|TRBV30
CACRRGGRGEKLFF
>TRBJ1-1|TRBV10-3
CAISESTVGTEAFF
>TRBJ1-6|TRBV7-6
CASSPQLSGDSPLHF
>TRBJ2-1|TRBV5-8
CASSLDQGVYNEQFF
>TRBJ1-6|TRBV19
CASTTRENSPLHF
>TRBJ2-1|TRBV7-3
CASSPGGYEQFF
>TRBJ1-6|TRBV5-1
CASSLEAAASPLHF
>TRBJ1-4|TRBV30
CAWSTPTGVNEKLFF
>TRBJ2-7|TRBV5-1
CASSRGGTGEYEQYF
>TRBJ2-2|TRBV9
CASSVVTDGELFF
>TRBJ1-5|TRBV11-2
CASKFGSTGNQPQHF
>TRBJ1-6|TRBV7-9
CASGTGKYSPLHF
>TRBJ1-1|TRBV7-2
CASSLWTTEAFF